The 13 T cell receptor beta chains in this list originate from one sample, sequenced in a study of PD-1 blockade in classical Hodgkin lymphoma. The time point is: cycle 4 day 1 (C4D1), after less than seven weeks of nivolumab. All patients relapsed after autologous stem cell transplantation, and brentuximab vedotin exposure varied. The data were produced by immunoSEQ multiplex PCR, yet TCRdb's version contains in-frame clones alone and is incomplete. The sample records approximately 27,000 clones, approximately 80% being singletons. The sequencing used peripheral blood mononuclear cells (PBMCs), collected before the fourth cycle of nivolumab. The origin of the receptors is a human donor with classical Hodgkin lymphoma.

The rearrangement joins TRBV6-4 to TRBJ1-4, with D possibly matching TRBD1 (5 bases). CDR1 and CDR2 (germline): MRHNA, SNTAGT. The CDR3 sequence is 14 residues long. V lost 3 bases and J 0 bases, leaving 5 bases between the germline ends. CDR3 protein: CASSEGATNEKLFF. CDR3 DNA: TGTGCCAGCAGTGAAGGGGCAACTAATGAAAAACTGTTTTTT.

The chain employs TRBV2 and TRBJ1-5; no reliable D call. The CDR3 spans 18 residues. In germline, CDR1 is SNHLY, CDR2 FYNNEI. V gave up 0 bases and J gave up 0 bases, with 15 bases separating them. The CDR3 reads CASSEALSMINSNQPQHF. In DNA, the CDR3 is TGTGCCAGCAGTGAAGCGCTTAGTATGATAAATAGCAATCAGCCCCAGCATTTT.

The chain recombines TRBV7-6 with TRBJ2-5, with D maybe TRBD1 (5 bases). The J call is uncertain, as TRBJ2-7 better fits the DNA end. Germline V gene data show CDR1 as SGHVS and CDR2 as FNYEAQ. This CDR3 comprises 11 residues. The CDR3 sequence is CANGHSYEQYF. DNA of the CDR3: TGTGCCAACGGACACTCCTACGAGCAGTACTTC.

The chain joins TRBV10-3 to TRBJ1-1; 7 bases line up with TRBD1. The junction had 8 bases not matched to a gene; V was cut back by 6 bases and J by 4 bases. The CDR3 spans 14 residues. Germline values: CDR1 ENHRY, CDR2 SYGVKD. The CDR3 DNA reads TGTGCCATCAGATCACAGGGGCGAGGCACTGAAGCTTTCTTT. Encoded protein: CAIRSQGRGTEAFF.

The chain is built from TRBV11-2 and TRBJ2-3, with D possibly TRBD1 on 7 matching bases. The germline V gene has CDR1 SGHAT and CDR2 FQNNGV. V was shortened by 5 bases and J by 4 bases, with 16 bases between the two germline ends. The CDR3 is made up of 15 amino acids. The CDR3, as DNA: TGTGCCAGCAGCCCGGGGGACAGATACGCAGATACGCAGTATTTT. Amino acid sequence: CASSPGDRYADTQYF.

The J gene is TRBJ2-3, the V gene TRBV7-3; no clear D. The CDR3 is 14 amino acids. The germline V gene encodes CDR1 SGHTA and CDR2 FQGTGA. Trimming removed 1 base from V and 6 bases from J, with 11 bases in between. The chain's CDR3 is CASSLSREGDTQYF. Here the CDR3 DNA reads TGTGCCAGCAGCTTAAGTAGAGAAGGGGATACGCAGTATTTT.

The chain employs TRBV5-4 and TRBJ2-6; D remains unclear. The V and J ends lost 0 bases and 0 bases respectively, with 7 bases between them. In germline, CDR1 is SGHNT, CDR2 YYREEE (reference sequence). This CDR3 is built from 16 residues. This CDR3 is CASSLGRGSGANVLTF. As DNA, the CDR3 is TGTGCCAGCAGCTTGGGTCGCGGCTCTGGGGCCAACGTCCTGACTTTC.

The V call is TRBV6-5, the J call TRBJ1-2; no reliable D call. The CDR3 sequence is 13 residues long. CDR1 MNHEY and CDR2 SVGAGI come from the germline V gene. Trimming stripped 5 bases from V and 4 bases from J, with 11 bases between. The CDR3: CASSHLGSYGYTF. CDR3 sequence (DNA): TGTGCCAGCAGTCACCTGGGGTCCTATGGCTACACCTTC.

In its sample, this clone was seen once. The gene calls are TRBV6-5 and TRBJ2-2, with D perhaps TRBD1 or TRBD2 (5 bases each). The germline V and J ends were trimmed by 6 bases and 2 bases, with 7 bases remaining between them. CDR3 length: 13 amino acids. Per the germline V gene, CDR1 is MNHEY and CDR2 is SVGAGI. The CDR3 loop is CASSGTNTGELFF. CDR3 bases: TGTGCCAGCAGCGGGACCAACACCGGGGAGCTGTTTTTT.

The rearrangement joins TRBV9 to TRBJ2-7; 11 nucleotides agree with TRBD1. The CDR3 has 15 amino acids. After removal of 2 bases from V and 5 bases from J, the junction contained 6 bases not matched to a gene. Germline CDR1 reads SGDLS; CDR2 reads YYNGEE. CDR3 DNA sequence: TGTGCCAGCAGCGTCATGGGACAGGGGGTCCACGAGCAGTACTTC. It translates to CASSVMGQGVHEQYF.

The CDR3: CASSLGSGSYNEQFF. CDR3 DNA sequence: TGTGCCAGCAGCTTGGGGTCTGGCTCCTACAATGAGCAGTTCTTC. The rearrangement uses TRBV5-4 and TRBJ2-1, with D unclear. In germline, CDR1 is SGHNT, CDR2 YYREEE (reference sequence). The CDR3 is 15 residues long. V was shortened by 0 bases and J by 0 bases, with 7 bases between the two germline ends.

The rearrangement uses TRBV5-1 and TRBJ2-5, with a possible D match to TRBD2 (7 bases). This CDR3 region has 15 residues. Per germline, CDR1 SGHRS and CDR2 YFSETQ. V was shortened by 4 bases and J by 8 bases, with 21 bases between the two germline ends. The DNA for the CDR3 is TGCGCCAGCAGCCCTGGACTAGGGGGGCAGGAAACCCAGTACTTC. Translating it yields CASSPGLGGQETQYF.

The DNA for the CDR3 is TGTGCCAGCTCACCCGACAGGGGTGCGAGTGAAGCTTTCTTT. Protein: CASSPDRGASEAFF. The rearrangement uses TRBV18 and TRBJ1-1; 8 nucleotides align to TRBD1. The CDR3 spans 14 residues. Germline CDR1 reads KGHSH; CDR2 reads LQKENI. V was clipped by 3 bases and J by 7 bases; unmatched bases: 7.